Included here is one T cell receptor (beta chain) sequence, with context. V was pared by 3 bases and J by 6 bases, with 14 bases between. The germline V gene has CDR1 LNHDA and CDR2 SQIVND (reference sequence). The CDR3 is made up of 14 amino acids. The entry originates in a study of T cell repertoires in cytomegalovirus infection. Each CDR3 protein gets one entry after TCRdb re-called the reads with MiXCR. This sample carries 150,000 to 200,000 distinct CDR3 sequences, 28% of them seen once, and the ten largest clones take roughly 31%. The source material was PBMCs. The TCR was taken from a human donor in good health (CMV status not recorded). Some clones in this sample may be carry-over from other donors' samples. The chain couples TRBV19 to TRBJ1-1, with TRBD1 as a possible D gene (5 bases). CDR3 in amino acids: CASSMGGVGAEAFF. The CDR3 DNA sequence: TGTGCCAGTAGTATGGGGGGGGTAGGCGCTGAAGCTTTCTTT.